This T cell receptor (beta chain) was found in a study of human T cells and chemical hapten exposure. In this sample, this clonotype turned up many times. Its antigen remains unknown. TCRdb reanalysed the RACE reads using MiXCR and keeps one entry per CDR3 protein. The sample shows roughly 45,000 distinct CDR3 sequences, 8% to 9.5% of them seen only once. Overall study findings and caveats: PT1 expanded TCR counts and patch test score were linked, and their correlation was positive.

V was pared by 1 base and J by 5 bases, with 6 bases between. This CDR3 spans 12 amino acids. Germline CDR1 is SGHAT and CDR2 is FQNNGV. Regarding time point: patch test 1, 2 weeks after DPC sensitization. Treatment noted: therapeutic diphenylcyclopropenone sensitization with weekly scalp DPC. This receptor was identified in a woman aged 45-65 years with alopecia areata. Some clones in this sample may be carry-over from other donors' samples. Sequenced material: whole blood, taken in connection with sensitization to the hapten diphenylcyclopropenone (DPC). The V gene is TRBV11-2, the J gene TRBJ2-7; no clear D. The CDR3 DNA reads as TGTGCCAGCAGCTTAGGCTTAAACGAGCAGTACTTC. This sequence encodes CASSLGLNEQYF.